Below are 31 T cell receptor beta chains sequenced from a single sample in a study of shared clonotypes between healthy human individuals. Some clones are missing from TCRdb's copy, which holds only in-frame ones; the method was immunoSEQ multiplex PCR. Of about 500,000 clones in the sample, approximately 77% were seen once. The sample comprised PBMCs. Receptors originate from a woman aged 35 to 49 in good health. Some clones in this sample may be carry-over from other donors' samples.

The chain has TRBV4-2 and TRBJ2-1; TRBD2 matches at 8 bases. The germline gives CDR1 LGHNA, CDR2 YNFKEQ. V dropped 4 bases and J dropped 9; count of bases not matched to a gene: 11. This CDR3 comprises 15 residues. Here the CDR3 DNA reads TGTGCCAGCAGCCCTGACTTAGCGGGGAGGGGTGAGCAGTTCTTC. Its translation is CASSPDLAGRGEQFF.

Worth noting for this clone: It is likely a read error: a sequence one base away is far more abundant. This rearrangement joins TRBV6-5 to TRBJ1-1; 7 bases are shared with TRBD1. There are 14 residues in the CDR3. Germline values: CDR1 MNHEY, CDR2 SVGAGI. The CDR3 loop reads CDSRRTGRNTEAFF. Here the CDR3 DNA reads TGTGACAGCAGGAGGACAGGCCGGAACACTGAAGCTTTCTTT.

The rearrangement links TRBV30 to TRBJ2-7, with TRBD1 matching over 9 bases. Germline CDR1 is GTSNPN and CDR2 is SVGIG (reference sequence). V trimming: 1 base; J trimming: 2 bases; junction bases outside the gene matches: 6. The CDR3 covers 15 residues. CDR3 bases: TGTGCCTGGAGTGGGTCGGACAGGGGACCCTACGAGCAGTACTTC. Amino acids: CAWSGSDRGPYEQYF.

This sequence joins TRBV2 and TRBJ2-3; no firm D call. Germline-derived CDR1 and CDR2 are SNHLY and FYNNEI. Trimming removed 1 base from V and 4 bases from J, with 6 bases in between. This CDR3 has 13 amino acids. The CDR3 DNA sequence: TGTGCCAGCAGTGAAGTCCATGCAGATACGCAGTATTTT. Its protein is CASSEVHADTQYF.

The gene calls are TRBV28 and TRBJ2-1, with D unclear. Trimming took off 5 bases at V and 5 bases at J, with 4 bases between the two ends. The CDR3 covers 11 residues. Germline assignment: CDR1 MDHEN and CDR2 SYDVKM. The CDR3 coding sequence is TGTGCCAGCAGTACCAACAATGAGCAGTTCTTC. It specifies CASSTNNEQFF.

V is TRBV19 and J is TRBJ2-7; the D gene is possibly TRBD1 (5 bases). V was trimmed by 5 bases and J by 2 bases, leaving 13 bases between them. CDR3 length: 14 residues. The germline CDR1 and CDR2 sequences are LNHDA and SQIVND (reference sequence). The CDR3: CASSWARGPYEQYF. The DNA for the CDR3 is TGTGCCAGTAGTTGGGCTAGGGGCCCCTACGAGCAGTACTTC.

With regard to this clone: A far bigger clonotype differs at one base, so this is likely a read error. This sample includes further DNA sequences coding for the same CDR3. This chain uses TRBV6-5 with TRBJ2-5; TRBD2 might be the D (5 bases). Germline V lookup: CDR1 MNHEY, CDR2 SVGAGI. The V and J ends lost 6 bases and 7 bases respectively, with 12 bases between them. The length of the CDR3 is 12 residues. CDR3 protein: CASSSPDSTQYF. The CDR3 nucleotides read TGTGCCAGCAGCTCCCCGGACTCGACCCAGTACTTC.

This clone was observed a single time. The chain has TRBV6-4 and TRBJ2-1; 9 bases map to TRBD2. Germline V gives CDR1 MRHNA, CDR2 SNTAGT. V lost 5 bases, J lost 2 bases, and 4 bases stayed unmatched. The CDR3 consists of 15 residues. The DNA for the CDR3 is TGTGCCAGCAGTTCCCTAGCGGGAACCTACAATGAGCAGTTCTTC. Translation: CASSSLAGTYNEQFF.

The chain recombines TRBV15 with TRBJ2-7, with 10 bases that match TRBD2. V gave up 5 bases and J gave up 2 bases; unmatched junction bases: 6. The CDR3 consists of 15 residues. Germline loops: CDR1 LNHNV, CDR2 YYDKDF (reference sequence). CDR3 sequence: CATSAGTSVTYEQYF. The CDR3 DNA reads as TGTGCCACCAGCGCCGGGACTAGCGTTACCTACGAGCAGTACTTC.

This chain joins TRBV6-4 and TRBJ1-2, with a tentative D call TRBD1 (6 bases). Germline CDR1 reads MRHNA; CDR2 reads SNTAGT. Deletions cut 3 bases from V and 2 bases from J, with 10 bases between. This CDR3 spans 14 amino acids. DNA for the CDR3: TGTGCCAGCAGTGAGGGGGGGGGCAACTATGGCTACACCTTC. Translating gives CASSEGGGNYGYTF.

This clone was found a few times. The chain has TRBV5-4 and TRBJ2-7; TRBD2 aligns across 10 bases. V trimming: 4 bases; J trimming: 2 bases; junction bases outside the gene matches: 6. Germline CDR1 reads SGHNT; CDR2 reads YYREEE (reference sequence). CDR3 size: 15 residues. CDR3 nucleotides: TGTGCCAGCAGCGGTGGGACTAGCGAGCCCTACGAGCAGTACTTC. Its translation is CASSGGTSEPYEQYF.

The CDR3 DNA sequence: TGTGCCAGCAGCAACGACCGGGGCACTGAAGCTTTCTTT. It translates to CASSNDRGTEAFF. The chain carries TRBV5-4 and TRBJ1-1; D not certain. From germline, CDR1 is SGHNT and CDR2 YYREEE (reference sequence). The V and J ends lost 4 bases and 4 bases respectively, with 11 bases between them. The CDR3 is made up of 13 amino acids.

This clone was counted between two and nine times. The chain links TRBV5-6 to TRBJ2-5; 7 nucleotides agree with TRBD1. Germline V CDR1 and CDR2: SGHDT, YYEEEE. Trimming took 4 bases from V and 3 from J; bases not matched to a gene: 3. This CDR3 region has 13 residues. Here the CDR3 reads CASSPTGKETQYF. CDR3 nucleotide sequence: TGTGCCAGCAGCCCGACAGGGAAAGAGACCCAGTACTTC.

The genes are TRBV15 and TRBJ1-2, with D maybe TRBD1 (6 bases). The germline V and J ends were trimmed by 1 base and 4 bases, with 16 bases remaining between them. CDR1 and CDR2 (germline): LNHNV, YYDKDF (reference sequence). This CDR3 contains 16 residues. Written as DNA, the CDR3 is TGTGCCACCAGCAGAGCCCACAGGGACCGCCTCTATGGCTACACCTTC. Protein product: CATSRAHRDRLYGYTF. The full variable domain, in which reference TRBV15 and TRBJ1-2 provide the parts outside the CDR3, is DAMVIQNPRYQVTQFGKPVTLSCSQTLNHNVMYWYQQKSSQAPKLLFHYYDKDFNNEADTPDNFQSRRPNTSFCFLDIRSPGLGDTAMYLCATSRAHRDRLYGYTFGSGTRLTVV.

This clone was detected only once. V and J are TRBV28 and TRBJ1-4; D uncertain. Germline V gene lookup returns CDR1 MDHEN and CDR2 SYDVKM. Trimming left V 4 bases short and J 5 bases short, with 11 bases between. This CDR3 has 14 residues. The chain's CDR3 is CASSSPGTNEKLFF. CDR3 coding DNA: TGTGCCAGCAGTTCCCCAGGTACCAATGAAAAACTGTTTTTT.

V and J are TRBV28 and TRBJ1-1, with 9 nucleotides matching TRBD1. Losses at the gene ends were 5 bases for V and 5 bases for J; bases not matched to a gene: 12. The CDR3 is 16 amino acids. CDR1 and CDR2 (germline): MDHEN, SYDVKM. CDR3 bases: TGTGCCAGCAGTCCCCCCCAGGGACAGGGTGTTACTGAAGCTTTCTTT. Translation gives CASSPPQGQGVTEAFF.

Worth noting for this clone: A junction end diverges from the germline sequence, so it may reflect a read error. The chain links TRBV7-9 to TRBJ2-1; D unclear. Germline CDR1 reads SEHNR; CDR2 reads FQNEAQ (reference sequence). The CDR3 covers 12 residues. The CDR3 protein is CASSLTWGNVLF. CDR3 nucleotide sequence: TGTGCCAGCAGCTTAACATGGGGTAATGTGCTCTTC.

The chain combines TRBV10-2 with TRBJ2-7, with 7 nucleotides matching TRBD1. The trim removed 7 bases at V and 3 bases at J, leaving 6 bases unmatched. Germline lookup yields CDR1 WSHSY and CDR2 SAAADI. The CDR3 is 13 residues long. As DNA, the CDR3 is TGCGCCAGCAAGGGGGCAGGCTTCTACGAGCAGTACTTC. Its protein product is CASKGAGFYEQYF.

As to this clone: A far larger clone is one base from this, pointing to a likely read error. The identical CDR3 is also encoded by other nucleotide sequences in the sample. The DNA for the CDR3 is TGTGCCTGGAGTGTACGAGAGACAGATACGCAGTATTTT. Encoded protein: CAWSVRETDTQYF. The rearrangement joins TRBV30 to TRBJ2-3; D unclear. Germline values: CDR1 GTSNPN, CDR2 SVGIG (reference sequence). This CDR3 has 13 amino acids. V was clipped by 0 bases and J by 3 bases, with 7 bases between them. Based on the CDR3 plus reference TRBV30 and TRBJ2-3, the full variable domain is SQTIHQWPATLVQPVGSPLSLECTVEGTSNPNLYWYRQAAGRGLQLLFYSVGIGQISSEVPQNLSASRPQDRQFILSSKKLLLSDSGFYLCAWSVRETDTQYFGPGTRLTVL.

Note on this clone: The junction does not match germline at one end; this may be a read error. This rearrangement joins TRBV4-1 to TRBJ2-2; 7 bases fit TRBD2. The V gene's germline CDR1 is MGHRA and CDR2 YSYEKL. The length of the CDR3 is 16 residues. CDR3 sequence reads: CASSQDAGANTGELFF. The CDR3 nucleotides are TGTGCCAGCAGCCAAGATGCGGGAGCGAACACCGGGGAGCTGTTTTTT.

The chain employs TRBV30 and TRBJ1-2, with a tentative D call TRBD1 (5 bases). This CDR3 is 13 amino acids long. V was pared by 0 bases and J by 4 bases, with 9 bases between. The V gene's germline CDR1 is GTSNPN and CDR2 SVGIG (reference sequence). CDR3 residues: CAWSVNRPYGYTF. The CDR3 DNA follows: TGTGCCTGGAGTGTAAACAGGCCCTATGGCTACACCTTC.

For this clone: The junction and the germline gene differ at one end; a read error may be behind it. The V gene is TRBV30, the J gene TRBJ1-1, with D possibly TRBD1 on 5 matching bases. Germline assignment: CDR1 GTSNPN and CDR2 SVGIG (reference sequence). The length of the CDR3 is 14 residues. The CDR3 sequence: CAWSGRGVTISSSF. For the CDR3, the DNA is TGTGCCTGGAGTGGCCGAGGGGTTACCATCTCATCTTCCTTT.

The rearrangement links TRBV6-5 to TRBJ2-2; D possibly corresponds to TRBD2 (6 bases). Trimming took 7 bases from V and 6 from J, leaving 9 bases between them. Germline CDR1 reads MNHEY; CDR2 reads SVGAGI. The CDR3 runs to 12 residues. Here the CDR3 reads CASTWGAGELFF. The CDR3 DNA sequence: TGTGCCAGCACATGGGGGGCCGGGGAGCTGTTTTTT.

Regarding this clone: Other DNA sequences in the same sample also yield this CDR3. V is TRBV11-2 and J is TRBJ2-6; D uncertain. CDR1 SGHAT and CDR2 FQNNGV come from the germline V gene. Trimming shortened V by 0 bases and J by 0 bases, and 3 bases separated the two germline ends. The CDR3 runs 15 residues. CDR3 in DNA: TGTGCCAGCAGCTTAGACAGCTCTGGGGCCAACGTCCTGACTTTC. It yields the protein CASSLDSSGANVLTF. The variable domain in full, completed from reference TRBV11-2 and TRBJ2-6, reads EAGVAQSPRYKIIEKRQSVAFWCNPISGHATLYWYQQILGQGPKLLIQFQNNGVVDDSQLPKDRFSAERLKGVDSTLKIQPAKLEDSAVYLCASSLDSSGANVLTFGAGSRLTVL.

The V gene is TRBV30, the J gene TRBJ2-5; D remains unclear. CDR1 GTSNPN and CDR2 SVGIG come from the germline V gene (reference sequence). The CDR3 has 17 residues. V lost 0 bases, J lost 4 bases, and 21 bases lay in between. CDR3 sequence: CAWSVSRSPSFRETQYF. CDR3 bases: TGTGCCTGGAGTGTAAGTCGGTCCCCCAGTTTCAGAGAGACCCAGTACTTC.

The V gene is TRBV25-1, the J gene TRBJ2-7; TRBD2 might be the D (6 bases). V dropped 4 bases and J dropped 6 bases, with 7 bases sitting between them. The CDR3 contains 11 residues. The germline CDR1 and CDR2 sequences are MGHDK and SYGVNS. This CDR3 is CASSGGVEQYF. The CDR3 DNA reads TGTGCCAGCAGTGGGGGGGTCGAGCAGTACTTC.

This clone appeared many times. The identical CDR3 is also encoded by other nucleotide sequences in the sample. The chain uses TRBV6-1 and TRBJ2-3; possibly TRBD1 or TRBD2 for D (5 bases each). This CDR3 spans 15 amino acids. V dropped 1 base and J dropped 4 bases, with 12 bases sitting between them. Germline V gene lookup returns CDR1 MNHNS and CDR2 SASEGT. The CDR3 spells CASSEGGVGADTQYF. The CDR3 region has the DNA TGTGCCAGCAGTGAAGGGGGAGTGGGGGCAGATACGCAGTATTTT.

CDR3 loop: CASSHIRTNPLNEQFF. In DNA, the CDR3 is TGTGCCAGCAGTCATATCCGGACTAACCCCCTGAATGAGCAGTTCTTC. The chain employs TRBV7-9 and TRBJ2-1, with D perhaps TRBD2 (6 bases). CDR1 is SEHNR and CDR2 is FQNEAQ in the germline V gene (reference sequence). CDR3 length: 16 amino acids. Trimming took 6 bases from V and 7 from J, leaving 22 bases between them.

The CDR3, as DNA: TGTGCCAGCAGCTCAGCCGCAGATACGCAGTATTTT. Protein: CASSSAADTQYF. This rearrangement joins TRBV7-9 to TRBJ2-3; D remains unclear. The length of the CDR3 is 12 residues. CDR1 SEHNR and CDR2 FQNEAQ come from the germline V gene (reference sequence). V was cut by 4 bases and J by 4 bases, with 6 bases left in between.

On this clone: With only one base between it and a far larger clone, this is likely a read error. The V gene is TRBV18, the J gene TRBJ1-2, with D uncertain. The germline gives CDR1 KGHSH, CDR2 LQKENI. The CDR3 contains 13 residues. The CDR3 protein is CASPPNRFDGYTF. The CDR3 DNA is TGTGCCAGCCCACCAAATCGTTTCGATGGCTACACCTTC.

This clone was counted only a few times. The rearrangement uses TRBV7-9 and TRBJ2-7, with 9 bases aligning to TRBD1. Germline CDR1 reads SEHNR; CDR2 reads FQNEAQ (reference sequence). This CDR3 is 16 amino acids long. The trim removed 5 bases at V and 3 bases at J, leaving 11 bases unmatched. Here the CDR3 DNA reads TGTGCCAGCAGCCCACGAACTCGGGACAGGGACTACGAGCAGTACTTC. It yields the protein CASSPRTRDRDYEQYF.